Presented here are 32 T cell receptor beta chains from one specimen sequenced in a study of blood T cells in healthy people across ages. A sample-barcoded 5' primer and a J-beta primer mix were used in a second PCR of about 7 to 11 cycles. TCRdb re-called the 5' RACE reads with MiXCR, one entry per CDR3 protein. The table has around 800,000 distinct CDR3 sequences, about half seen once. The sample taken for sequencing was blood. The receptors shown here come from a man older than 75 in good health.

This clonotype showed up just once. The CDR3, as DNA: TGCGCCAGCAATGAGGGGCTAGTGGGGAACAATGAGCAGTACTTC. Protein sequence: CASNEGLVGNNEQYF. The rearrangement uses TRBV5-1 and TRBJ2-1; TRBD1 or TRBD2 may be the D gene (5 bases each). Matching the DNA end better, TRBJ2-7 makes the J call doubtful. This CDR3 is built from 15 residues. CDR1 and CDR2 from the germline V gene are SGHRS and YFSETQ.

The rearrangement links TRBV24-1 to TRBJ2-1; 8 nucleotides agree with TRBD2. The CDR3 length is 17 residues. Germline lookup yields CDR1 KGHDR and CDR2 SFDVKD. V gave up 0 bases and J gave up 6 bases; unmatched junction bases: 9. The CDR3 protein is CATSDLPSGYSTNEQFF. The CDR3 coding sequence is TGTGCCACCAGTGATTTGCCTAGCGGGTATTCAACCAATGAGCAGTTCTTC.

This clonotype was seen only a few times. This chain connects TRBV20-1 to TRBJ2-1; a possible D gene is TRBD2 (5 bases). Germline CDR1 DFQATT, CDR2 SNEGSKA (reference sequence). The CDR3 has 14 amino acids. The germline V and J ends were trimmed by 7 bases and 0 bases, with 13 bases remaining between them. CDR3 DNA: TGCAGTGGGTACGGGCTAGCCTCCTACAATGAGCAGTTCTTC. Amino acids: CSGYGLASYNEQFF.

The chain recombines TRBV7-3 with TRBJ2-1, with 7 bases identical to TRBD2. Germline lookup yields CDR1 SGHTA and CDR2 FQGTGA. The CDR3 totals 15 residues. Trimming removed 1 base from V and 6 bases from J; junction bases left unmatched: 6. As DNA, the CDR3 is TGTGCCAGCAGCTTAAGAGGACTAGAAGGCAATGAGCAGTTCTTC. Protein sequence: CASSLRGLEGNEQFF.

This clonotype occurred many times. The chain carries TRBV4-3 and TRBJ2-5, with 9 bases identical to TRBD1. CDR1 is LGHNA, CDR2 YSLEER, per germline. V shed 2 bases and J 6 bases; nucleotides not matched to a gene: 7. The CDR3 covers 15 residues. CDR3 residues: CASSQTGTGRQTQYF. The CDR3, as DNA: TGCGCCAGCAGCCAAACCGGGACAGGGAGACAGACCCAGTACTTC.

This chain links TRBV30 with TRBJ1-4; D possibly corresponds to TRBD1 (5 bases). This CDR3 has 12 residues. The V gene lost 7 bases and the J gene lost 4 bases, with 10 bases spanning the gap. CDR1 and CDR2 (germline): GTSNPN, SVGIG (reference sequence). The CDR3 bases are TGTGCCTTTGACAGAGATAATGAAAAACTGTTTTTT. The encoded protein is CAFDRDNEKLFF.

The chain links TRBV28 to TRBJ2-7; D unclear. The germline V and J ends were trimmed by 8 bases and 2 bases, with 13 bases remaining between them. This CDR3 has 13 amino acids. CDR1 is MDHEN and CDR2 is SYDVKM in the germline V gene. The CDR3 sequence: CASSGVPTYEQYF. CDR3 nucleotides: TGTGCCAGCTCCGGAGTTCCGACCTACGAGCAGTACTTC.

This clonotype was counted between two and nine times. The chain joins TRBV30 to TRBJ1-1; tentatively, D is TRBD1 (6 bases). CDR3 length: 13 residues. Germline loops: CDR1 GTSNPN, CDR2 SVGIG (reference sequence). The germline V and J ends were trimmed by 1 base and 1 base, with 7 bases remaining between them. The CDR3 is CAWSATGNTEAFF. The CDR3 DNA sequence: TGTGCCTGGAGTGCGACAGGGAACACTGAAGCTTTCTTT.

The V and J genes are TRBV5-1 and TRBJ2-3, with 8 nucleotides matching TRBD2. The CDR3 is 16 amino acids. Germline values: CDR1 SGHRS, CDR2 YFSETQ. J gave up 4 bases and V 2 bases, and 9 bases lay outside the gene matches. The CDR3 loop is CASSLSAGVGADTQYF. Here the CDR3 DNA reads TGCGCCAGCAGCTTATCAGCGGGAGTAGGGGCAGATACGCAGTATTTT. Combining the CDR3 with reference TRBV5-1 and TRBJ2-3 gives the whole variable domain KAGVTQTPRYLIKTRGQQVTLSCSPISGHRSVSWYQQTPGQGLQFLFEYFSETQRNKGNFPGRFSGRQFSNSRSEMNVSTLELGDSALYLCASSLSAGVGADTQYFGPGTRLTVL.

This rearrangement joins TRBV27 to TRBJ2-3, with 8 nucleotides matching TRBD1. Germline V gene lookup returns CDR1 MNHEY and CDR2 SMNVEV (reference sequence). CDR3 length equals 15 residues. The junction had 4 bases not matched to a gene; V was cut back by 3 bases and J by 2 bases. The CDR3 DNA sequence: TGTGCCAGCAGTTTTACGACAGGGGACACAGATACGCAGTATTTT. It codes for CASSFTTGDTDTQYF.

This clonotype was detected a few times. This chain connects TRBV29-1 to TRBJ2-1; 11 bases line up with TRBD1. CDR3 size: 13 residues. V shed 7 bases, J shed 7 bases, and the junction held 6 bases outside the gene matches. Germline V CDR1 and CDR2: SQVTM, ANQGSEA. In DNA form, the CDR3 reads TGCAGCGCAAATGGACAGGGGGCAAATGAGCAGTTCTTC. This translates into CSANGQGANEQFF.

This clonotype was seen repeatedly, ten times or more. The chain carries TRBV29-1 and TRBJ2-5; 8 positions match TRBD1. The CDR3 has 14 amino acids. V lost 7 bases to trimming and J lost 7 bases; unmatched junction nucleotides: 14. CDR1 is SQVTM and CDR2 is ANQGSEA in the germline V gene. The CDR3 here is CSALEGQAGGTQYF. CDR3 bases: TGCAGCGCCCTAGAGGGACAGGCAGGCGGGACCCAGTACTTC. Drawing the rest from reference TRBV29-1 and TRBJ2-5, the complete variable domain is SAVISQKPSRDICQRGTSLTIQCQVDSQVTMMFWYRQQPGQSLTLIATANQGSEATYESGFVIDKFPISRPNLTFSTLTVSNMSPEDSSIYLCSALEGQAGGTQYFGPGTRLLVL.

The chain combines TRBV2 with TRBJ2-1, with TRBD2 as a possible D gene (6 bases). The J call may be faulty, since TRBJ2-7 better matches the DNA end. The CDR3 runs to 14 residues. CDR1 and CDR2 (germline): SNHLY, FYNNEI. The CDR3 DNA follows: TGTGCCAGCAGGGCTGGCGGGGCCTACAATGAGCAGTACTTC. It yields the protein CASRAGGAYNEQYF.

This clonotype occurred a few times. The chain recombines TRBV29-1 with TRBJ2-3; D unresolved. CDR3 length: 12 residues. The germline gives CDR1 SQVTM, CDR2 ANQGSEA. Trimming removed 3 bases at V and 0 bases at J, with 4 bases between. This CDR3 reads CSVDLSTDTQYF. The CDR3 DNA reads TGCAGCGTTGACTTAAGCACAGATACGCAGTATTTT.

V usage is TRBV20-1 and J usage is TRBJ2-7; no reliable D call. V lost 6 bases and J lost 6, with 18 bases in between. Looked up from germline, CDR1 is DFQATT and CDR2 is SNEGSKA (reference sequence). The CDR3 length is 13 residues. The CDR3 spells CSARPSADFEQYF. CDR3 sequence (DNA): TGCAGTGCCAGACCCAGCGCTGACTTCGAGCAGTACTTC.

This clonotype was seen only once. The CDR3 DNA sequence: TGTGCCAGCAGCACCGACAGGGGATTTGTCGGGGAGCTGTTTTTT. As protein: CASSTDRGFVGELFF. J is TRBJ2-2 and V is TRBV5-6; TRBD1 matches at 8 bases. Per germline, CDR1 SGHDT and CDR2 YYEEEE. The CDR3 runs to 15 residues. V lost 4 bases to trimming and J lost 7 bases; unmatched junction nucleotides: 9. Filled out from reference TRBV5-6 and TRBJ2-2, the complete variable domain reads DAGVTQSPTHLIKTRGQQVTLRCSPKSGHDTVSWYQQALGQGPQFIFQYYEEEERQRGNFPDRFSGHQFPNYSSELNVNALLLGDSALYLCASSTDRGFVGELFFGEGSRLTVL.

CDR3 DNA sequence: TGTGCCACAGGACAGGGTAAAGAGACCCAGTTCTTC. Encoded protein: CATGQGKETQFF. The chain carries TRBV15 and TRBJ2-1; 8 bases line up with TRBD1. Germline V gene data show CDR1 as LNHNV and CDR2 as YYDKDF (reference sequence). The length of the CDR3 is 12 residues. The V and J ends lost 9 bases and 13 bases, in that order; junction bases with no gene match: 11.

This clonotype was seen a few times. This chain links TRBV3-1 with TRBJ1-1; no firm D call. V dropped 3 bases and J dropped 4 bases, with 9 bases sitting between them. Germline V lookup: CDR1 LGHDT, CDR2 YNNKEL (reference sequence). The CDR3 sequence is 13 residues long. Here the CDR3 reads CASSHARITEAFF. CDR3 DNA: TGTGCCAGCAGCCACGCCAGAATCACTGAAGCTTTCTTT.

On this clonotype itself: This clone may be a read error of a much larger clone one base away. The J gene is TRBJ2-3, the V gene TRBV12-3 or TRBV12-4, with D unclear. The CDR3 has 14 amino acids. V lost 6 bases to trimming and J lost 2 bases, with 12 bases between them. This chain's CDR3 is CASSLRVTTDTQYF. The CDR3 region has the DNA TGTGCCAGCAGCCTCCGGGTGACCACAGATACGCAGTATTTT.

In this sample, this clonotype turned up a few times. The chain links TRBV7-2 to TRBJ2-3; D could derive from TRBD1 or TRBD2 (5 bases each). The CDR3 covers 15 residues. V gave up 1 base and J gave up 6 bases, with 14 bases separating them. The germline V gene encodes CDR1 SGHTA and CDR2 FQGNSA. Written as DNA, the CDR3 is TGTGCCAGCAGCTTAGTTGGGGACCTCGGGGATACGCAGTATTTT. Residues: CASSLVGDLGDTQYF.

The DNA for the CDR3 is TGCAGTGCTAGAGGTCGGACAGGGTATGAGACCCAGTACTTC. Translated, it gives CSARGRTGYETQYF. This sequence joins TRBV20-1 and TRBJ2-5; 8 bases are shared with TRBD1. The CDR3 is 14 residues long. The ends lost 1 base at V and 5 bases at J; junction bases unmatched: 6. CDR1 DFQATT and CDR2 SNEGSKA come from the germline V gene (reference sequence).

Note on this clonotype: A much larger clone is a single base away; this may be a read error. The chain couples TRBV3-1 to TRBJ2-1; 9 bases line up with TRBD2. V lost 7 bases to trimming and J lost 6 bases; unmatched junction nucleotides: 10. The CDR3 extends over 15 amino acids. The V gene's germline CDR1 is LGHDT and CDR2 YNNKEL (reference sequence). CDR3 amino acids: CASNHTPTSGNEQFF. CDR3 nucleotides: TGTGCCAGCAACCACACACCGACTAGCGGCAATGAGCAGTTCTTC.

The gene calls are TRBV20-1 and TRBJ2-1, with D tentatively TRBD1 or TRBD2 (6 bases each). Trimming took off 6 bases at V and 2 bases at J, with 14 bases between the two ends. The CDR3 extends over 14 amino acids. CDR1 and CDR2 (germline): DFQATT, SNEGSKA (reference sequence). The CDR3 region is CSAAGHLPYNEQFF. In DNA form, the CDR3 reads TGCAGTGCCGCGGGACACCTGCCCTACAATGAGCAGTTCTTC.

As to this clonotype: The junction shows a germline mismatch at one end, possibly a read error. V gene TRBV11-3 combines with J gene TRBJ2-1; perhaps TRBD2 as D (6 bases). Per the germline V gene, CDR1 is SGHNT and CDR2 is YENEEA. The CDR3 sequence is 13 residues long. CDR3 nucleotides: TGTGCCGGCAGCGTGAACGGAGGGGATGAGCAGTTCTTC. Translated: CAGSVNGGDEQFF.

The rearrangement joins TRBV30 to TRBJ1-2, with D possibly TRBD1 on 5 matching bases. Germline assignment: CDR1 GTSNPN and CDR2 SVGIG (reference sequence). The CDR3 contains 13 residues. V lost 5 bases and J 4 bases, leaving 14 bases between the germline ends. The CDR3 sequence: CAWDYGGTYGYTF. The CDR3 nucleotides are TGTGCCTGGGACTACGGGGGGACCTATGGCTACACCTTC.

This clonotype came up many times. The CDR3 protein is CASSVGQGYGYTF. The CDR3 DNA follows: TGTGCCAGCAGCGTAGGGCAGGGCTATGGCTACACCTTC. This chain uses TRBV9 with TRBJ1-2, with TRBD1 as a possible D gene (5 bases). The germline gives CDR1 SGDLS, CDR2 YYNGEE. The ends were cut back, 0 bases at V and 4 bases at J, with 7 bases in the middle. This CDR3 has 13 residues.

CDR3 protein: CASSQDRGRTSGDTQYF. CDR3 nucleotide sequence: TGTGCCAGCAGCCAAGACCGAGGACGTACTTCGGGAGATACGCAGTATTTT. The J gene is TRBJ2-3, the V gene TRBV4-2; D unresolved. With 0 bases removed from V and 5 bases from J, the gap between germline ends came to 18 bases. Looked up from germline, CDR1 is LGHNA and CDR2 is YNFKEQ. This CDR3 spans 17 amino acids.

In its sample, this clonotype was seen a few times. A clone one base away is much larger, so this may be a read error. V gene TRBV5-6 combines with J gene TRBJ2-7; TRBD2 might be the D (5 bases). Germline CDR1 and CDR2: SGHDT and YYEEEE. This CDR3 has 16 residues. CDR3 sequence reads: CACSLAGYRAIYEQYF. CDR3 sequence (DNA): TGTGCCTGCAGCTTGGCGGGTTATAGGGCGATATACGAGCAGTACTTC.

The chain combines TRBV15 with TRBJ2-5, with a weak D call TRBD2 (5 bases). The V end was cut by 7 bases, the J end by 2 bases, with 17 bases between. Germline V CDR1 and CDR2: LNHNV, YYDKDF (reference sequence). The CDR3 totals 15 residues. The CDR3: CATTQRGDLQETQYF. The CDR3 DNA reads TGTGCCACCACCCAACGGGGTGATTTACAAGAGACCCAGTACTTC.

V is TRBV5-1 and J is TRBJ2-1; 8 bases match TRBD2. CDR1 and CDR2 from the germline V gene are SGHRS and YFSETQ. The CDR3 runs to 14 residues. V trimming: 6 bases; J trimming: 7 bases; junction bases outside the gene matches: 9. CDR3 DNA: TGCGCCAGCATCCCAGGGGCTAGCGGGAATGAGCAGTTCTTC. Amino acids: CASIPGASGNEQFF.

Regarding this clonotype: Its ends do not fully match the called genes, so a read error is possible. The rearrangement links TRBV29-1 to TRBJ2-4, with TRBD2 matching over 9 bases. The CDR3 length is 14 residues. Germline V lookup: CDR1 SQVTM, CDR2 ANQGSEA. In DNA, the CDR3 is TGCGGCGTTTTTCTAGCGGGATTTAAAAACATTCAGTACTTC. Protein sequence: CGVFLAGFKNIQYF. Complete variable domain (other parts from reference TRBV29-1 and TRBJ2-4): SAVISQKPSRDICQRGTSLTIQCQVDSQVTMMFWYRQQPGQSLTLIATANQGSEATYESGFVIDKFPISRPNLTFSTLTVSNMSPEDSSIYLCGVFLAGFKNIQYFGAGTRLSVL.

The chain uses TRBV15 and TRBJ2-7, with 7 nucleotides matching TRBD2. The J segment lost 4 bases and the V segment lost 1 base, leaving 7 bases of the junction unmatched. This CDR3 comprises 15 residues. Germline CDR1 LNHNV, CDR2 YYDKDF (reference sequence). The CDR3 sequence is CATSRADLGLYEQYF. In nucleotides, the CDR3 is TGTGCCACCAGCAGAGCAGACCTGGGACTATACGAGCAGTACTTC.